Shown below are 20 T cell receptor beta chains from a single sample sequenced in a study of sequential checkpoint blockade in melanoma. Indicated treatment: randomized to nivolumab then ipilimumab (arm A) or the reverse (arm B). Profiling relied on immunoSEQ multiplex PCR, and the TCRdb table lists in-frame clones only, not all of them. This table holds 13,000 or so clones, under 30% found once. Specimen: tumor tissue (inferred from file names), collected from a patient given nivolumab and ipilimumab in sequence. These receptors were obtained from a human donor with melanoma.

V gene TRBV18 combines with J gene TRBJ2-7; D is perhaps TRBD2 (7 bases). Trimming pared 3 bases from V and 5 bases from J, leaving 23 bases between. Germline CDR1 KGHSH, CDR2 LQKENI. The CDR3 runs to 17 residues. DNA for the CDR3: TGTGCCAGCTCACCGAAAGGTTGGGGGGGGCGTCCCCACGAGCAGTACGTC. Protein: CASSPKGWGGRPHEQYV.

V gene TRBV6-8 combines with J gene TRBJ2-3, with TRBD2 identical over 7 bases. The V gene end was trimmed by 0 bases and the J gene end by 3 bases; junction bases not matched to a gene: 6. In germline, CDR1 is MNHGY, CDR2 SAAAGT. This CDR3 region has 16 residues. CDR3 amino acids: CASSYSFRGVTDTQYF. The DNA for the CDR3 is TGTGCCAGCAGTTACTCTTTCCGGGGGGTTACAGATACGCAGTATTTT.

CDR3 loop: CASRGLFGGGETQYF. CDR3 DNA sequence: TGTGCCAGCAGGGGGCTATTCGGAGGCGGCGAGACCCAGTACTTC. The chain employs TRBV28 and TRBJ2-5; the D gene could be TRBD1 or TRBD2 (5 bases each). Germline V gene sequence: CDR1 MDHEN, CDR2 SYDVKM. The V gene lost 6 bases and the J gene lost 5 bases, with 19 bases spanning the gap. The CDR3 spans 15 residues.

This chain connects TRBV10-2 to TRBJ1-5; no clear D. The germline V gene has CDR1 WSHSY and CDR2 SAAADI. The V gene lost 0 bases and the J gene lost 0 bases, with 9 bases spanning the gap. The CDR3 covers 16 residues. In DNA, the CDR3 is TGCGCCAGCAGTGAGTCGAGCGGTCATAGCAATCAGCCCCAGCATTTT. Translation: CASSESSGHSNQPQHF.

This clone has more than one count but fewer than ten. The rearrangement links TRBV5-1 to TRBJ2-3; D is unclear. The CDR3 runs to 14 residues. In germline, CDR1 is SGHRS, CDR2 YFSETQ. The V gene lost 0 bases and the J gene lost 2 bases, with 7 bases spanning the gap. CDR3 amino acids: CASSLVQVTDTQYF. The CDR3 nucleotides are TGCGCCAGCAGCTTGGTTCAGGTCACAGATACGCAGTATTTT.

DNA of the CDR3: TGTGCCAGCAGTGATACAGGGTCAGTGCCCCAGCATTTT. This encodes CASSDTGSVPQHF. The rearrangement joins TRBV6-8 to TRBJ1-5; D perhaps matches TRBD1 (6 bases). V lost 5 bases and J 9 bases, leaving 14 bases between the germline ends. Germline V gene data show CDR1 as MNHGY and CDR2 as SAAAGT. This CDR3 is 13 amino acids long.

This clone was recorded only once. The CDR3 sequence: CASRSTGNEQFF. The DNA of the CDR3 is TGTGCCAGCAGGTCTACTGGCAATGAGCAGTTCTTC. This chain joins TRBV6-8 and TRBJ2-1; D unclear. The CDR3 is 12 residues long. Germline V gene data show CDR1 as MNHGY and CDR2 as SAAAGT. The ends were cut back, 6 bases at V and 6 bases at J, with 9 bases in the middle.

This clone was detected ten times or more. This sequence joins TRBV6-8 and TRBJ2-7; 9 bases fit TRBD2. Unmatched junction bases numbered 3, after V lost 6 bases and J lost 0 bases. CDR1 is MNHGY and CDR2 is SAAAGT in the germline V gene. The CDR3 contains 14 residues. The CDR3 nucleotides are TGTGCCAGCAGCCCGCGGGGGGGCTCCTACGAGCAGTACTTC. It encodes CASSPRGGSYEQYF.

This clone was counted at least ten times. The genes are TRBV28 and TRBJ1-3; D remains unclear. Per the germline V gene, CDR1 is MDHEN and CDR2 is SYDVKM. This CDR3 is built from 15 residues. V lost 2 bases and J lost 4, with 12 bases in between. The CDR3 DNA sequence: TGTGCCAGCAGTTTAATTGTAGGGTCAGGAAACACCATATATTTT. Translated, it gives CASSLIVGSGNTIYF.

The V gene is TRBV9, the J gene TRBJ1-1, with no clear D. CDR1 is SGDLS, CDR2 YYNGEE, per germline. V lost 4 bases and J lost 1, with 8 bases in between. The CDR3 is 13 residues long. The CDR3 spells CASSSYQNTEAFF. The DNA of the CDR3 is TGTGCCAGCAGCTCCTACCAGAACACTGAAGCTTTCTTT.

The rearrangement uses TRBV30 and TRBJ1-5, with D possibly being TRBD1 (5 bases). Deletions cut 2 bases from V and 2 bases from J, with 16 bases between. The CDR3 contains 16 residues. CDR1 GTSNPN and CDR2 SVGIG come from the germline V gene (reference sequence). The CDR3 is CAWSLCRSRGNQPQHF. CDR3 sequence (DNA): TGTGCCTGGAGTTTGTGTAGGTCCAGGGGCAATCAGCCCCAGCATTTT.

The chain joins TRBV10-2 to TRBJ1-1; possible D gene TRBD1, 6 bases. This CDR3 is built from 13 residues. The germline V gene has CDR1 WSHSY and CDR2 SAAADI. V gave up 4 bases and J gave up 1 base, with 7 bases separating them. The CDR3 sequence: CASSGGRNTEAFF. CDR3 DNA: TGCGCCAGCAGTGGGGGGCGGAACACTGAAGCTTTCTTT.

This CDR3 reads CASSIIWGGGNQPQHF. The DNA for the CDR3 is TGTGCCAGTAGTATCATCTGGGGGGGAGGCAATCAGCCCCAGCATTTT. This chain uses TRBV19 with TRBJ1-5, with D possibly matching TRBD1 (5 bases). The CDR3 loop spans 16 amino acids. The V end lost 3 bases, the J end lost 2 bases, and 14 bases lay between the germline ends. CDR1 and CDR2 from the germline V gene are LNHDA and SQIVND (reference sequence).

This clone was seen a handful of times. The V call is TRBV6-4, the J call TRBJ2-1; D remains ambiguous. The CDR3 runs 11 residues. The germline V gene has CDR1 MRHNA and CDR2 SNTAGT. Trimming stripped 5 bases from V and 10 bases from J, with 9 bases between. The CDR3 region has the DNA TGTGCCAGCAGTTACAACTACGAGCAGTTCTTC. Its translation is CASSYNYEQFF.

The table lists this clone with a few counts. The chain employs TRBV6-8 and TRBJ1-6; 11 bases line up with TRBD1. J lost 9 bases, V lost 5 bases, and 6 bases had no gene match. The CDR3 consists of 15 residues. The V gene's germline CDR1 is MNHGY and CDR2 SAAAGT. The CDR3 here is CASSPQGTGGSPLHF. The CDR3 DNA reads TGTGCCAGCAGTCCTCAAGGGACAGGGGGTTCACCCCTCCACTTT.

Only a few counts were recorded for this clone. The chain employs TRBV10-3 and TRBJ1-6; D uncertain. Trimming left V 2 bases short and J 4 bases short, with 9 bases between. The CDR3 runs to 15 residues. CDR1 is ENHRY and CDR2 is SYGVKD in the germline V gene. CDR3 coding DNA: TGTGCCATCAGTGAGGGGCAGTCTTATAATTCACCCCTCCACTTT. Translating gives CAISEGQSYNSPLHF.

This chain connects TRBV28 to TRBJ1-6; D call uncertain. Trimming shortened V by 6 bases and J by 0 bases, and 15 bases separated the two germline ends. Germline V lookup: CDR1 MDHEN, CDR2 SYDVKM. This CDR3 is 17 amino acids long. In DNA, the CDR3 is TGTGCCAGCAGCCCACCTCGGTCAGGCTCCTATAATTCACCCCTCCACTTT. Amino acid sequence: CASSPPRSGSYNSPLHF.

In its sample, this clone was seen a few times. The V and J genes are TRBV9 and TRBJ1-6; D perhaps matches TRBD1 (6 bases). The length of the CDR3 is 15 residues. The V end was cut by 2 bases, the J end by 6 bases, with 12 bases between. CDR1 is SGDLS and CDR2 is YYNGEE in the germline V gene. Written as DNA, the CDR3 is TGTGCCAGCAGCGTTGGGGGGCTCAGTAATTCACCCCTCCACTTT. This gives the protein CASSVGGLSNSPLHF.

This clone was seen a handful of times. This chain joins TRBV7-4 and TRBJ2-3, with a weak D call TRBD1 (5 bases). From germline, CDR1 is SGHVT and CDR2 SQSDAQ. There are 13 residues in the CDR3. V lost 4 bases to trimming and J lost 3 bases, with 8 bases between them. CDR3 nucleotides: TGTGCCAGCAGCTGGCAGGGTACAGATACGCAGTATTTT. Its protein is CASSWQGTDTQYF. The full variable domain, its missing parts supplied by reference TRBV7-4 and TRBJ2-3, is GAGVSQSPRYKVAKRGRDVALRCDSISGHVTLYWYRQTLGQGSEVLTYSQSDAQRDKSGRPSGRFSAERPERSVSTLKIQRTEQGDSAVYLCASSWQGTDTQYFGPGTRLTVL.

V is TRBV10-2 and J is TRBJ2-3; 11 bases align to TRBD2. The V gene end was trimmed by 10 bases and the J gene end by 0 bases; junction bases not matched to a gene: 6. The CDR3 consists of 15 residues. Germline lookup yields CDR1 WSHSY and CDR2 SAAADI. The CDR3 sequence is CATDGTSGSTDTQYF. In DNA form, the CDR3 reads TGCGCCACGGACGGGACTAGCGGTAGCACAGATACGCAGTATTTT.